This T cell receptor beta chain was identified during a study of technical replicates of blood from several donors. Germline V gene data show CDR1 as GTSNPN and CDR2 as SVGIG (reference sequence). This CDR3 is built from 14 residues. V lost 0 bases and J lost 5, with 14 bases in between. Sequencing used immunoSEQ multiplex PCR; TCRdb keeps in-frame clones, though not all of them. The sample lists about 79,000 clones, 85% to 95% occurring once. This TCR derives from a human donor in good health. The source material was T cells isolated from PBMCs. V usage is TRBV30 and J usage is TRBJ2-7; tentatively, D is TRBD1 (5 bases). CDR3 residues: CAWSVGQGGNEQYF. The CDR3 DNA reads as TGTGCCTGGAGTGTAGGTCAGGGTGGGAACGAGCAGTACTTC.